This T cell receptor beta chain was recovered during a study of blood T cell repertoires in COVID-19. V was shortened by 0 bases and J by 0 bases, with 15 bases between the two germline ends. The CDR3 sequence is 19 residues long. The germline CDR1 and CDR2 sequences are MNHEY and SMNVEV (reference sequence). TCRdb's table, derived via immunoSEQ multiplex PCR, lists solely in-frame clones and lacks some. The sample lists under 70,000 clones, about nine tenths occurring once. This clonotype was sampled from a young woman with acute or convalescent COVID-19. The sample taken for sequencing was peripheral blood. The chain has TRBV27 and TRBJ1-6; D not certain. This CDR3 reads CASSLSSELRSSYNSPLHF. DNA of the CDR3: TGTGCCAGCAGTTTATCTTCCGAACTCCGAAGCTCCTATAATTCACCCCTCCACTTT.